This T cell receptor (beta chain) was sequenced in a study of a mutant IDH1 vaccine in newly diagnosed glioma. Study information: The therapy given earlier, which was standard therapy, consisted of radiotherapy, temozolomide, or both, and most of the patients received both. Study observations and caveats: Vaccination elicited immune responses in around 92% of patients.

This sample's time point: week 35, safety follow-up. Topical imiquimod accompanied each vaccine dose, which consisted of 300 ug of mutant IDH1 20-mer peptide. CDR1 is MNHEY and CDR2 is SMNVEV in the germline V gene (reference sequence). After removal of 2 bases from V and 4 bases from J, the junction contained 6 bases not matched to a gene. This CDR3 is 15 amino acids long. Repertoires were generated with immunoSEQ multiplex PCR, while TCRdb's copy carries only in-frame clones and drops some. The sample lists tens of thousands of clones, around 82% seen once, with 12% in the top ten. Turning to this clone: Its antigen is as yet unknown.

The receptor comes from a man between 18 and 29 years old with glioma. The chain carries TRBV27 and TRBJ2-7; TRBD2 agrees at 9 bases. The sequenced sample was PBMCs, obtained from a glioma patient whose treatment included an IDH1 peptide vaccine. Here the CDR3 DNA reads TGTGCCAGCAGTTTAAAGACTAGCGGTCAATACGAGCAGTACTTC. This translates into CASSLKTSGQYEQYF.